This T cell receptor beta chain came from a study of T cells in Graves' hyperthyroidism and ophthalmopathy (dated by TCRdb to about 2019). General notes on the study: Peripheral blood was collected at initial diagnosis, before any treatment. After blood sampling, hyperthyroidism patients were treated with methimazole at a starting dose of 30 mg daily, and ophthalmopathy patients were treated with high-dose intravenous methylprednisolone. According to the paper, TCR Vbeta CDR3 sequencing was carried out on 135 peripheral blood samples, which came from approximately 41 ophthalmopathy, around 74 hyperthyroidism and roughly 17 progressor patients. In addition, the study compared T-cell repertoires in thyroid tissue and in blood from roughly six Graves' hyperthyroidism patients. To identify TCR V-J signatures that set the groups apart, the researchers used a discovery cohort of 100 or so patients, made up of 43 with Graves' ophthalmopathy and about 59 with stable Graves' hyperthyroidism. An independent validation cohort of fewer than 20 hyperthyroidism patients and 17 patients who later progressed to ophthalmopathy tested prospective prediction of ophthalmopathy. For training and testing, the 100 or so patients in the discovery cohort were randomly divided in a 7:3 ratio. General study outcomes and caveats: In validation, the model predicted progression to ophthalmopathy a median of roughly six months before onset, with around 70% sensitivity and roughly 72% specificity. Most expanded thyroid clonotypes (frequency above 0.001) were also detected in blood, suggesting blood repertoires may reflect thyroid immune responses. Ophthalmopathy was separated from stable hyperthyroidism by a 13 V-J signature model, with approximately 85% sensitivity and approximately 81% specificity obtained in cross-validation and 80%/75% obtained in testing. Sample size was not statistically predetermined, and blinding of investigators to group allocation was not performed.

This clonotype was detected many times. Its antigen remains unidentified. Within one base of it there is no much larger clone, and no base qualities were kept. V is cut by 7 bases and J by 7 bases, and the space between the germline ends is 22 bases. From the germline V gene, CDR1 is SQVTM and CDR2 is ANQGSEA. The CDR3 starts with the cysteine, ends with the phenylalanine, and has 14 residues. Solely the CDR3 DNA is kept, with 42 bases framed from the first base. The TCR beta CDR3 regions were amplified from the RNA transcripts. For the first round of RT-PCR on the TCR CDR3, the HTBI primer set was used together with the Qiagen OneStep RT-PCR kit. Libraries were constructed in a second round of multiplex PCR, after which size selection and purification were carried out. Libraries were sequenced paired-end with 100 bp reads on an Illumina HiSeq2000. In the paper's pipeline: SOAPnuke was used to process the raw data, with reads discarded if the reads contained adapters or uncalled bases, had a mean Phred below 15, or lacked an exact constant-primer or identifier match. COPE v1.2.5 was used to merge high-quality paired reads, and clonotypes were defined as unique nucleotide sequences. MiTCR v1.1 was used to align the clonotypes against IMGT TRBV, TRBD and TRBJ reference segments. Only V-J combinations with frequency above 0.0001, covering 99% to 99.2% of repertoires, were analysed. A TCS score was defined as the ratio between F50 (clonal expansion) and ExV (chaos), using BLOSUM62-based TCRdist between CDR3 peptides within each V-J. Welch's t-statistics and random forest reduced 500 to 550 V-J features to roughly 13, which were used in a naive Bayes classifier (R e1071). TCRdb trimmed the raw reads at Q25, called clones with MiXCR and kept productive beta chains. Every distinct CDR3 protein forms one entry, paired with its most common genes and DNA. TCRdb, not the authors, supplied the V and J calls. Present in this sample are 200,000 or so distinct CDR3 sequences, about 17% of which were seen just once. Approximately 56% of the sample comes from the top ten.

A patient counted as having stable Graves' hyperthyroidism if no progression to ophthalmopathy occurred over 18 months of follow-up. Hyperthyroidism patients were aged 18 to 65 years and newly diagnosed, with disease duration of less than 2 months. Patients with uncontrolled infections, other autoimmune diseases, pregnancy or lactation were excluded. Diagnoses were based on clinical symptoms, serum thyroxine and TRAb, thyroid ultrasound and orbital computed tomography. Ficoll-Paque density gradient centrifugation was used to isolate PBMCs from around 9.1 ml of fresh peripheral blood. Trizol reagent was used to extract total RNA, and RNA quality was then checked on an Agilent 2100 Bioanalyzer.

The clonotype was recovered from a woman aged 50 to 60 with Graves' hyperthyroidism. The rearranged chain carries TRBV29-1 and TRBJ1-2; the D gene is perhaps TRBD1, on 6 matching bases. Sequencing used blood. Here is the DNA: TGCAGCGCAATCCGGGGACGTCGAGGGGGTGGCTACACCTTC. This yields the protein CSAIRGRRGGGYTF. Full variable domain (CDR3 extended with the reference TRBV29-1 and TRBJ1-2 proteins): SAVISQKPSRDICQRGTSLTIQCQVDSQVTMMFWYRQQPGQSLTLIATANQGSEATYESGFVIDKFPISRPNLTFSTLTVSNMSPEDSSIYLCSAIRGRRGGGYTFGSGTRLTVV.